The 24 T cell receptor beta chains below all came from one sample that was sequenced in a study of Ad26.COV2.S vaccination and SARS-CoV-2 variants. Sequencing used immunoSEQ multiplex PCR; TCRdb keeps in-frame clones, though not all of them. The sample records about 180,000 clones, approximately 90% being singletons. The sequenced sample was peripheral blood, obtained after recovery from COVID-19. The receptors stem from a human donor who had recovered from COVID-19.

This clone was detected once. The V and J genes are TRBV12-3 or TRBV12-4 and TRBJ1-1; D gene uncertain. The CDR3 extends over 13 amino acids. V lost 3 bases, J lost 1 base, and 6 bases lay in between. CDR3 DNA: TGTGCCAGCAGTTTTACAACGAACACTGAAGCTTTCTTT. Protein product: CASSFTTNTEAFF.

This sequence joins TRBV5-6 and TRBJ1-4, with D possibly being TRBD1 (5 bases). Trimming stripped 3 bases from V and 5 bases from J, with 11 bases between. Germline CDR1 SGHDT, CDR2 YYEEEE. This CDR3 comprises 14 residues. The CDR3 region has the DNA TGTGCCAGCAGCTGGGGACCGCTAAATGAAAAACTGTTTTTT. Encoded protein: CASSWGPLNEKLFF.

The J gene is TRBJ2-5, the V gene TRBV27, with 8 bases aligning to TRBD2. This CDR3 contains 16 residues. Germline CDR1 reads MNHEY; CDR2 reads SMNVEV (reference sequence). J gave up 1 base and V 5 bases, and 9 bases lay outside the gene matches. The CDR3 region has the DNA TGTGCCAGCAGTATCCAGCGGGGGCACCCCCAAGAGACCCAGTACTTC. This sequence encodes CASSIQRGHPQETQYF.

J is TRBJ2-1 and V is TRBV19; tentatively, D is TRBD2 (6 bases). Germline V gives CDR1 LNHDA, CDR2 SQIVND (reference sequence). V shed 5 bases and J shed 10 bases, with 12 bases lying between them. The CDR3 is made up of 12 amino acids. CDR3 coding DNA: TGTGCCAGTAGTGCCCCGGGGGAAGAGCAGTTCTTC. This gives the protein CASSAPGEEQFF.

This CDR3 reads CASSQDRGGATEAFF. CDR3 DNA sequence: TGCGCCAGCAGCCAAGATCGGGGCGGAGCCACTGAAGCTTTCTTT. The chain employs TRBV4-1 and TRBJ1-1, with a tentative D call TRBD1 (5 bases). Germline V gene lookup returns CDR1 MGHRA and CDR2 YSYEKL. The CDR3 covers 15 residues. V lost 0 bases, J lost 4 bases, and 12 bases lay in between.

This clone was seen only once. The chain carries TRBV5-4 and TRBJ1-6, with a weak D call TRBD1 (6 bases). Trimming cost V 4 bases and J 5 bases, with 10 bases left between them. CDR1 and CDR2 from the germline V gene are SGHNT and YYREEE (reference sequence). CDR3 length equals 14 residues. CDR3 amino acids: CASSVDRNNSPLHF. Written as DNA, the CDR3 is TGTGCCAGCAGCGTCGACAGGAATAATTCACCCCTCCACTTT.

The chain uses TRBV30 and TRBJ2-1; 9 bases map to TRBD2. The CDR3 loop spans 14 amino acids. With 3 bases clipped from V and 8 bases from J, the junction kept 8 bases outside the gene matches. The germline V gene encodes CDR1 GTSNPN and CDR2 SVGIG (reference sequence). CDR3 in DNA: TGTGCCTGGAGGCGGGAGGGCCTTTTTGATGAGCAGTTCTTC. Translated: CAWRREGLFDEQFF.

The chain combines TRBV12-3 or TRBV12-4 with TRBJ2-7, with D uncertain. Trimming stripped 3 bases from V and 2 bases from J, with 5 bases between. The CDR3 spans 12 residues. The CDR3 nucleotides are TGTGCCAGCAGTTTTGGGACCTACGAGCAGTACTTC. Its protein is CASSFGTYEQYF.

This chain connects TRBV18 to TRBJ2-7; 10 positions agree with TRBD2. The germline gives CDR1 KGHSH, CDR2 LQKENI. There are 17 residues in the CDR3. V lost 2 bases to trimming and J lost 3 bases; unmatched junction nucleotides: 10. The CDR3 bases are TGTGCCAGCTCACCAAGTTTGGGACTAGCGACGGTCTACGAGCAGTACTTC. Residues: CASSPSLGLATVYEQYF.

This clone was observed a handful of times. The rearrangement links TRBV4-1 to TRBJ1-2; 9 bases match TRBD1. J was trimmed by 6 bases and V by 4 bases; bases with no gene match: 6. The CDR3 sequence is 14 residues long. The germline V gene has CDR1 MGHRA and CDR2 YSYEKL. The CDR3 nucleotides are TGCGCCAGCAGCCCCGGACAGGGGAGGGATGGCTACACCTTC. The encoded protein is CASSPGQGRDGYTF.

The chain employs TRBV10-3 and TRBJ1-5, with 10 nucleotides matching TRBD1. The J segment lost 6 bases and the V segment lost 8 bases, leaving 4 bases of the junction unmatched. CDR1 is ENHRY and CDR2 is SYGVKD in the germline V gene. The CDR3 has 13 residues. CDR3 amino acids: CAIGTGAGQPQHF. Here the CDR3 DNA reads TGTGCCATCGGGACAGGGGCGGGTCAGCCCCAGCATTTT.

The V call is TRBV6-1, the J call TRBJ1-6; D remains unclear. Germline V gene lookup returns CDR1 MNHNS and CDR2 SASEGT. This CDR3 contains 14 residues. Trimming stripped 2 bases from V and 5 bases from J, with 7 bases between. CDR3 sequence reads: CASSESGNNSPLHF. Here the CDR3 DNA reads TGTGCCAGCAGTGAATCCGGGAATAATTCACCCCTCCACTTT.

The chain couples TRBV28 to TRBJ2-7; TRBD2 aligns across 8 bases. The V and J ends lost 3 bases and 3 bases, in that order; junction bases with no gene match: 4. CDR1 is MDHEN, CDR2 SYDVKM, per germline. This CDR3 comprises 14 residues. CDR3: CASSLTSVIYEQYF. CDR3 in DNA: TGTGCCAGCAGTTTGACTAGCGTTATCTACGAGCAGTACTTC. Complete variable domain (other parts from reference TRBV28 and TRBJ2-7): DVKVTQSSRYLVKRTGEKVFLECVQDMDHENMFWYRQDPGLGLRLIYFSYDVKMKEKGDIPEGYSVSREKKERFSLILESASTNQTSMYLCASSLTSVIYEQYFGPGTRLTVT.

Here the CDR3 reads CAWSPMRGTDTQYF. The CDR3 coding sequence is TGTGCCTGGAGTCCTATGCGGGGGACAGATACGCAGTATTTT. The chain recombines TRBV30 with TRBJ2-3; 7 nucleotides line up with TRBD2. Germline V lookup: CDR1 GTSNPN, CDR2 SVGIG (reference sequence). There are 14 residues in the CDR3. J lost 3 bases, V lost 2 bases, and 5 bases had no gene match.

This chain uses TRBV9 with TRBJ2-5, with TRBD2 identical over 12 bases. Germline assignment: CDR1 SGDLS and CDR2 YYNGEE. The CDR3 covers 15 residues. Trimming at V came to 4 bases and at J to 4 bases, leaving 5 bases not matched to a gene. The CDR3 sequence is CASSSSGGAGETQYF. As DNA, the CDR3 is TGTGCCAGCAGCTCTAGCGGGGGGGCCGGAGAGACCCAGTACTTC.

The chain couples TRBV19 to TRBJ2-7; D is tentatively TRBD1 or TRBD2 (5 bases each). The germline gives CDR1 LNHDA, CDR2 SQIVND (reference sequence). This CDR3 is 15 amino acids long. V lost 3 bases to trimming and J lost 0 bases, with 12 bases between them. CDR3 DNA: TGTGCCAGTAGTATCCGTGCAGGGAGCTCCTACGAGCAGTACTTC. Encoded protein: CASSIRAGSSYEQYF.

The chain has TRBV6-6 and TRBJ2-3; possibly TRBD2 for D (5 bases). This CDR3 is built from 12 residues. Germline V CDR1 and CDR2: MNHNY, SVGAGI (reference sequence). V was clipped by 6 bases and J by 5 bases, with 9 bases between them. Here the CDR3 DNA reads TGTGCCAGCAGAACCGAGGGAGATACGCAGTATTTT. Encoded protein: CASRTEGDTQYF.

This clone has just one count. CDR3 nucleotides: TGTGCCAGCAGTTTCTCCGCGGGACAGGGGATATATTTT. This translates into CASSFSAGQGIYF. The chain couples TRBV12-3 or TRBV12-4 to TRBJ1-3; 10 nucleotides align to TRBD1. This CDR3 spans 13 amino acids. Germline trimming cut 3 bases from V and 13 bases from J; bases unmatched to any gene: 6.

The chain recombines TRBV7-2 with TRBJ2-7; D not resolved. The CDR3 extends over 13 amino acids. Germline CDR1 is SGHTA and CDR2 is FQGNSA. V was pared by 0 bases and J by 4 bases, with 7 bases between. Here the CDR3 reads CASSLAQLYEQYF. The CDR3 DNA is TGTGCCAGCAGCTTAGCCCAGCTTTACGAGCAGTACTTC.

This chain joins TRBV7-3 and TRBJ2-1, with D perhaps given as TRBD1 or TRBD2 (5 bases each). V dropped 2 bases and J dropped 4 bases, with 12 bases sitting between them. Germline CDR1 and CDR2: SGHTA and FQGTGA. The CDR3 loop spans 15 amino acids. Written as DNA, the CDR3 is TGTGCCAGCAGCTTAGCCGGGACCCCGTACAATGAGCAGTTCTTC. It codes for CASSLAGTPYNEQFF.

The J gene is TRBJ1-2, the V gene TRBV7-9; D call uncertain. CDR1 SEHNR and CDR2 FQNEAQ come from the germline V gene (reference sequence). The germline V and J ends were trimmed by 1 base and 5 bases, with 5 bases remaining between them. The CDR3 spans 12 residues. Written as DNA, the CDR3 is TGTGCCAGCAGCTTAGAGGGTTATGGCTACACCTTC. Its protein is CASSLEGYGYTF.

V gene TRBV12-3 or TRBV12-4 combines with J gene TRBJ1-4; TRBD1 is a possible D gene (5 bases). This CDR3 is 11 amino acids long. The germline V and J ends were trimmed by 4 bases and 11 bases, with 8 bases remaining between them. CDR3 DNA: TGTGCCAGCAGTTCCGCAGGGAAACTGTTTTTT. Amino acids: CASSSAGKLFF.

This chain connects TRBV29-1 to TRBJ2-5; 8 positions match TRBD2. CDR3 length: 16 amino acids. In germline, CDR1 is SQVTM, CDR2 ANQGSEA. With 3 bases clipped from V and 9 bases from J, the junction kept 18 bases outside the gene matches. CDR3 DNA: TGCAGCGTTGACGGGGCGGGAGGCCTCGGGCGGTCGGCCCAGTACTTC. Residues: CSVDGAGGLGRSAQYF.

The chain employs TRBV5-6 and TRBJ1-4, with 7 bases fitting TRBD1. CDR3 length equals 15 residues. Germline CDR1 and CDR2: SGHDT and YYEEEE. The J segment lost 2 bases and the V segment lost 3 bases, leaving 4 bases of the junction unmatched. The CDR3, as DNA: TGTGCCAGCAGCTCGGACAGGTCGACTAATGAAAAACTGTTTTTT. Translation gives CASSSDRSTNEKLFF. Variable domain in full (rest from reference TRBV5-6 and TRBJ1-4): DAGVTQSPTHLIKTRGQQVTLRCSPKSGHDTVSWYQQALGQGPQFIFQYYEEEERQRGNFPDRFSGHQFPNYSSELNVNALLLGDSALYLCASSSDRSTNEKLFFGSGTQLSVL.